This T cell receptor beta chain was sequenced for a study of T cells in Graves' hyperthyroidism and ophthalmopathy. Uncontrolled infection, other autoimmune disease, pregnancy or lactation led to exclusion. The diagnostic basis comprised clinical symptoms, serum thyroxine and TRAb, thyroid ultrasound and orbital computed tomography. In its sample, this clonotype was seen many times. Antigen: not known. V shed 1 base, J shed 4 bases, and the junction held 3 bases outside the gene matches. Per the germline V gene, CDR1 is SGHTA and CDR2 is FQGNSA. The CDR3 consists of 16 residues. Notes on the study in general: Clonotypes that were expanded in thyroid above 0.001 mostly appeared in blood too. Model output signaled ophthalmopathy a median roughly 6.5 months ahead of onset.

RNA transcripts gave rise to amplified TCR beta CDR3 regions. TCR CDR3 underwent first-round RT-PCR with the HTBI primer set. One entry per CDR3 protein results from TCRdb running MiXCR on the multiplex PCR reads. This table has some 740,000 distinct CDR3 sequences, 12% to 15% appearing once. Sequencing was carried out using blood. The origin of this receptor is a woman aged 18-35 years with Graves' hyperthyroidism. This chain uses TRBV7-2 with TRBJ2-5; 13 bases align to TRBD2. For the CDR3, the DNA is TGTGCCAGCAGCTTAGGACTAGCGGGAGGTCGAGAGACCCAGTACTTC. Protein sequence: CASSLGLAGGRETQYF.